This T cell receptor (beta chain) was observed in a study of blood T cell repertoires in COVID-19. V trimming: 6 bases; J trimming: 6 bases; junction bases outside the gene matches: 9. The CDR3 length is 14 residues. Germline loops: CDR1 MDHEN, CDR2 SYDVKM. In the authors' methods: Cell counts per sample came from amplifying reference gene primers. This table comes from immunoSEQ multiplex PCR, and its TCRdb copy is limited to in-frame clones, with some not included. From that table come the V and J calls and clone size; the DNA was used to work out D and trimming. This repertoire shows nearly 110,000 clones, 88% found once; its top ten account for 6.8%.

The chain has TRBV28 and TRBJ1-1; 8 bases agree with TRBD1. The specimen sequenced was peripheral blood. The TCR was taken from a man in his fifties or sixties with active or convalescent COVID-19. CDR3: CASSQKQGVAEAFF. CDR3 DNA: TGTGCCAGCAGCCAAAAACAGGGGGTAGCTGAAGCTTTCTTT.